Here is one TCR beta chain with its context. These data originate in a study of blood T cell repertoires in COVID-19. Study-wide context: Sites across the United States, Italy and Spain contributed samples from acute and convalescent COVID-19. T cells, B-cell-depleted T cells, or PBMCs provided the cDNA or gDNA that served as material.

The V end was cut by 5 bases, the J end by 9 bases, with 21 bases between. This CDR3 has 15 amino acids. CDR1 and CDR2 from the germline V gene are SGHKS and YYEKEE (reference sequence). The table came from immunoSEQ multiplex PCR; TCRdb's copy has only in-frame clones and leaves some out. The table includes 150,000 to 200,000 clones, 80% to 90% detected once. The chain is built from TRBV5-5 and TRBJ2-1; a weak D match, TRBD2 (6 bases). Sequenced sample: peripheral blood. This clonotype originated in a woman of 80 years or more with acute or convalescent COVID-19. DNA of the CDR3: TGTGCCAGCAGTACTGCCGGGACGCGGGGCGGTGAGCAGTTCTTC. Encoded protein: CASSTAGTRGGEQFF.